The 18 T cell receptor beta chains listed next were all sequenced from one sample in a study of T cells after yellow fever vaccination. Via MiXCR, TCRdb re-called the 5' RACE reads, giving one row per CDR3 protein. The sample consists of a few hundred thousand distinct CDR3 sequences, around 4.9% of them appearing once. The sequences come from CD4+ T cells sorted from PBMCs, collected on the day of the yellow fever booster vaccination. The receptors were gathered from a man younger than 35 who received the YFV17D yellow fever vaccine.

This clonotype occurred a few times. The CDR3 here is CASSRTARVYGYTF. The CDR3 DNA is TGTGCCAGCAGCCGGACAGCCCGCGTTTATGGCTACACCTTC. The rearrangement uses TRBV12-3 or TRBV12-4 and TRBJ1-2; tentatively, D is TRBD1 (6 bases). Trimming stripped 6 bases from V and 5 bases from J, with 16 bases between. There are 14 residues in the CDR3.

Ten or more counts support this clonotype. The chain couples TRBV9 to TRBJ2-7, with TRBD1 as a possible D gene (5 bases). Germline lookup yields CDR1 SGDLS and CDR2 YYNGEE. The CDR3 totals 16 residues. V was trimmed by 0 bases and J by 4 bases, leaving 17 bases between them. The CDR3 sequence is CASSVAIGAPSYEQYF. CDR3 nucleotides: TGTGCCAGCAGCGTAGCTATAGGGGCCCCCTCATACGAGCAGTACTTC.

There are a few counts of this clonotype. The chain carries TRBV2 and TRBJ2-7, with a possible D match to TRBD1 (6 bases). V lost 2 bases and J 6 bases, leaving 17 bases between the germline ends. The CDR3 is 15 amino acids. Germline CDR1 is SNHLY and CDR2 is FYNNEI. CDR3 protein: CASSEYRGTFFEQYF. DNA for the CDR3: TGTGCCAGCAGTGAATATAGGGGGACCTTCTTCGAGCAGTACTTC.

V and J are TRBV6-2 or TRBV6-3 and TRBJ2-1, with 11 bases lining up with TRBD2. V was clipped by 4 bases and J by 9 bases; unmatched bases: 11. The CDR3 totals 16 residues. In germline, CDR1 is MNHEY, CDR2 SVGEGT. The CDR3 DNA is TGTGCCAGCAGTTCTTTCCTAGCGGGGGGCAAGCCTGAGCAGTTCTTC. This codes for CASSSFLAGGKPEQFF.

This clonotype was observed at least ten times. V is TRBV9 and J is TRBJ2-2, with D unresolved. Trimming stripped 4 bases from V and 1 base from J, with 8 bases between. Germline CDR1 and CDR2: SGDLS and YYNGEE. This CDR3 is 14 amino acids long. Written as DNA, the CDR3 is TGTGCCAGCAGCCCGGCAGTGAACACCGGGGAGCTGTTTTTT. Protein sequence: CASSPAVNTGELFF. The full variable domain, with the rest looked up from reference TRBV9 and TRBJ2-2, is DSGVTQTPKHLITATGQRVTLRCSPRSGDLSVYWYQQSLDQGLQFLIQYYNGEERAKGNILERFSAQQFPDLHSELNLSSLELGDSALYFCASSPAVNTGELFFGEGSRLTVL.

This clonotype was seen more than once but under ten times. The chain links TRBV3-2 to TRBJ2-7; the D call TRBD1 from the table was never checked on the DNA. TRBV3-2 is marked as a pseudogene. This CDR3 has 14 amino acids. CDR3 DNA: TGTGCCAGCAGCGGGACCCAAACAACTAAAGAGCAGTACTTC. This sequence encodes CASSGTQTTKEQYF.

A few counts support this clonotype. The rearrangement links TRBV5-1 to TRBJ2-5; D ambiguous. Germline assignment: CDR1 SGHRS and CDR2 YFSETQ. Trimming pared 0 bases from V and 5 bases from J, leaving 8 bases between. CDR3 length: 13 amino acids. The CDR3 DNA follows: TGCGCCAGCAGCTTGGCCTACTCGGAGACCCAGTACTTC. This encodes CASSLAYSETQYF.

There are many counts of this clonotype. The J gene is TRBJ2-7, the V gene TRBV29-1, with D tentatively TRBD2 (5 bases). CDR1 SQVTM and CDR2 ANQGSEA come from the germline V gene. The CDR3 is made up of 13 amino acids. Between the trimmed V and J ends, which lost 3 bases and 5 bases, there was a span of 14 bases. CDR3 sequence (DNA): TGCAGCGTTGACTTACGGGGAGATAACGAGCAGTACTTC. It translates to CSVDLRGDNEQYF.

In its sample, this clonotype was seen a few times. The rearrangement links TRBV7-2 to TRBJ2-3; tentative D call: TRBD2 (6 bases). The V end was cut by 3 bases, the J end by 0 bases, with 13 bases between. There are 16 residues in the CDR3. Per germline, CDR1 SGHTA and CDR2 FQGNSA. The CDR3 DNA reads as TGTGCCAGCAGCTTCTTGGCGGGGATTAGCACAGATACGCAGTATTTT. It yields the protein CASSFLAGISTDTQYF.

This CDR3 reads CATSDRTSQPQHF. Here the CDR3 DNA reads TGTGCCACCAGTGATCGGACTTCTCAGCCCCAGCATTTT. The chain employs TRBV24-1 and TRBJ1-5; D call uncertain. The V end lost 3 bases, the J end lost 6 bases, and 8 bases lay between the germline ends. CDR1 and CDR2 from the germline V gene are KGHDR and SFDVKD. This CDR3 has 13 amino acids.

The CDR3 spells CASSLISGGETQYF. The CDR3 nucleotides read TGCGCCAGCAGCTTGATATCTGGGGGGGAGACCCAGTACTTC. The gene calls are TRBV5-1 and TRBJ2-5; the D gene is possibly TRBD2 (6 bases). V lost 1 base to trimming and J lost 5 bases, with 12 bases between them. The germline gives CDR1 SGHRS, CDR2 YFSETQ. The CDR3 has 14 amino acids. Drawing the rest from reference TRBV5-1 and TRBJ2-5, the complete variable domain is KAGVTQTPRYLIKTRGQQVTLSCSPISGHRSVSWYQQTPGQGLQFLFEYFSETQRNKGNFPGRFSGRQFSNSRSEMNVSTLELGDSALYLCASSLISGGETQYFGPGTRLLVL.

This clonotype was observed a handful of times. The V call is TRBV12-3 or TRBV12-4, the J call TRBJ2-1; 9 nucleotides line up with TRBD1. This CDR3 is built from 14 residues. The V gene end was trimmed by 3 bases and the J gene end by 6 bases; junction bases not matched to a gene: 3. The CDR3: CASSLDRGGNEQFF. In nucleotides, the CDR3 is TGTGCCAGCAGTTTGGACAGGGGAGGCAATGAGCAGTTCTTC.

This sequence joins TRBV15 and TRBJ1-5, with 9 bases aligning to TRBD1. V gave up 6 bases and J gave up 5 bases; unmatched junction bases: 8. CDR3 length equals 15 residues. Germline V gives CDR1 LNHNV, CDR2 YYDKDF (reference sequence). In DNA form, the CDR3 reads TGTGCCACCAGAAGGACAGGGGCTAAGGATCAGCCCCAGCATTTT. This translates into CATRRTGAKDQPQHF. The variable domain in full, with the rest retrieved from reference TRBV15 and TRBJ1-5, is DAMVIQNPRYQVTQFGKPVTLSCSQTLNHNVMYWYQQKSSQAPKLLFHYYDKDFNNEADTPDNFQSRRPNTSFCFLDIRSPGLGDTAMYLCATRRTGAKDQPQHFGDGTRLSIL.

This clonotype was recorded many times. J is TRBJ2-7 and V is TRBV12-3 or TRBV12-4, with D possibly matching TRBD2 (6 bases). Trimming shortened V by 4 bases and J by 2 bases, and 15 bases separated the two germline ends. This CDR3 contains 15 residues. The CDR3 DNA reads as TGTGCCAGCAGTTCTCCGGATAGCGGTACCTACGAGCAGTACTTC. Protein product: CASSSPDSGTYEQYF.

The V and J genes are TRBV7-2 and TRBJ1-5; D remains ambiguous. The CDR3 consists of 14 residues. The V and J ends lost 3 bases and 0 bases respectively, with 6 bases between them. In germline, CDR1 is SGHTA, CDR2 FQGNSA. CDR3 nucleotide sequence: TGTGCCAGCAGCTTTACAGCTAGCAATCAGCCCCAGCATTTT. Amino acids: CASSFTASNQPQHF.

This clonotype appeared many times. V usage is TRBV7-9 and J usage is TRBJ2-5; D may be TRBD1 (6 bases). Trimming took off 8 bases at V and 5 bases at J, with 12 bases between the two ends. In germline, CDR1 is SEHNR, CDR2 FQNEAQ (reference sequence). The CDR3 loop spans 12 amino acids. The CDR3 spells CASSFTGETQYF. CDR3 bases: TGTGCCAGCTCCTTCACAGGGGAGACCCAGTACTTC. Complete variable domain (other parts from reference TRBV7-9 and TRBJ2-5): DTGVSQNPRHKITKRGQNVTFRCDPISEHNRLYWYRQTLGQGPEFLTYFQNEAQLEKSRLLSDRFSAERPKGSFSTLEIQRTEQGDSAMYLCASSFTGETQYFGPGTRLLVL.

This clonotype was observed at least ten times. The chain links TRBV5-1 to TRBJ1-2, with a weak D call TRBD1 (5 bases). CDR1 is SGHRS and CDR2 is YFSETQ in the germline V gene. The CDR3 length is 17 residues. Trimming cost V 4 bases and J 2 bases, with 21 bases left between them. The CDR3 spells CASSRGEGGRQNYGYTF. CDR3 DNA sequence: TGCGCCAGCAGCCGAGGGGAAGGTGGGAGGCAGAACTATGGCTACACCTTC.

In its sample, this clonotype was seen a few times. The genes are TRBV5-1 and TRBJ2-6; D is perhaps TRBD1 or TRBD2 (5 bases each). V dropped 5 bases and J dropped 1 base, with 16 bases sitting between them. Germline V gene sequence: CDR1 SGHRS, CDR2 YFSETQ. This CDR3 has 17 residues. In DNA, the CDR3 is TGCGCCAGCAGAAACCCGGGACCGAGGTCTGGGGCCAACGTCCTGACTTTC. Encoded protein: CASRNPGPRSGANVLTF. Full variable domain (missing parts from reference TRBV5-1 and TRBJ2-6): KAGVTQTPRYLIKTRGQQVTLSCSPISGHRSVSWYQQTPGQGLQFLFEYFSETQRNKGNFPGRFSGRQFSNSRSEMNVSTLELGDSALYLCASRNPGPRSGANVLTFGAGSRLTVL.